This T cell receptor beta chain is drawn from a study of Ad26.COV2.S vaccination and SARS-CoV-2 variants. Produced via immunoSEQ multiplex PCR; TCRdb's table is partial and in-frame only. This table holds hundreds of thousands of clones, around nine tenths found once. CDR1 and CDR2 (germline): LGHDT, YNNKEL (reference sequence). Trimming took 1 base from V and 2 from J, leaving 11 bases between them. The CDR3 extends over 16 amino acids. Documented treatment: 15 to 20 received Ad26.COV2.S at low or high dose, single or two shots; several received placebo; per-sample allocation not given. Sample collection was performed on day 63 after the first vaccine or placebo injection.

The TCR sequence derives from a person between 18 and 59 years old who received the Ad26.COV2.S COVID-19 vaccine or a placebo. This material consisted of peripheral blood, taken in a trial of Ad26.COV2.S vaccine versus placebo. The genes are TRBV3-1 (or the pseudogene TRBV3-2) and TRBJ2-2; D is possibly TRBD2 (6 bases). CDR3 bases: TGTGCCAGCAGCCAAGGCCTGGGGGGAAACACCGGGGAGCTGTTTTTT. This gives the protein CASSQGLGGNTGELFF.